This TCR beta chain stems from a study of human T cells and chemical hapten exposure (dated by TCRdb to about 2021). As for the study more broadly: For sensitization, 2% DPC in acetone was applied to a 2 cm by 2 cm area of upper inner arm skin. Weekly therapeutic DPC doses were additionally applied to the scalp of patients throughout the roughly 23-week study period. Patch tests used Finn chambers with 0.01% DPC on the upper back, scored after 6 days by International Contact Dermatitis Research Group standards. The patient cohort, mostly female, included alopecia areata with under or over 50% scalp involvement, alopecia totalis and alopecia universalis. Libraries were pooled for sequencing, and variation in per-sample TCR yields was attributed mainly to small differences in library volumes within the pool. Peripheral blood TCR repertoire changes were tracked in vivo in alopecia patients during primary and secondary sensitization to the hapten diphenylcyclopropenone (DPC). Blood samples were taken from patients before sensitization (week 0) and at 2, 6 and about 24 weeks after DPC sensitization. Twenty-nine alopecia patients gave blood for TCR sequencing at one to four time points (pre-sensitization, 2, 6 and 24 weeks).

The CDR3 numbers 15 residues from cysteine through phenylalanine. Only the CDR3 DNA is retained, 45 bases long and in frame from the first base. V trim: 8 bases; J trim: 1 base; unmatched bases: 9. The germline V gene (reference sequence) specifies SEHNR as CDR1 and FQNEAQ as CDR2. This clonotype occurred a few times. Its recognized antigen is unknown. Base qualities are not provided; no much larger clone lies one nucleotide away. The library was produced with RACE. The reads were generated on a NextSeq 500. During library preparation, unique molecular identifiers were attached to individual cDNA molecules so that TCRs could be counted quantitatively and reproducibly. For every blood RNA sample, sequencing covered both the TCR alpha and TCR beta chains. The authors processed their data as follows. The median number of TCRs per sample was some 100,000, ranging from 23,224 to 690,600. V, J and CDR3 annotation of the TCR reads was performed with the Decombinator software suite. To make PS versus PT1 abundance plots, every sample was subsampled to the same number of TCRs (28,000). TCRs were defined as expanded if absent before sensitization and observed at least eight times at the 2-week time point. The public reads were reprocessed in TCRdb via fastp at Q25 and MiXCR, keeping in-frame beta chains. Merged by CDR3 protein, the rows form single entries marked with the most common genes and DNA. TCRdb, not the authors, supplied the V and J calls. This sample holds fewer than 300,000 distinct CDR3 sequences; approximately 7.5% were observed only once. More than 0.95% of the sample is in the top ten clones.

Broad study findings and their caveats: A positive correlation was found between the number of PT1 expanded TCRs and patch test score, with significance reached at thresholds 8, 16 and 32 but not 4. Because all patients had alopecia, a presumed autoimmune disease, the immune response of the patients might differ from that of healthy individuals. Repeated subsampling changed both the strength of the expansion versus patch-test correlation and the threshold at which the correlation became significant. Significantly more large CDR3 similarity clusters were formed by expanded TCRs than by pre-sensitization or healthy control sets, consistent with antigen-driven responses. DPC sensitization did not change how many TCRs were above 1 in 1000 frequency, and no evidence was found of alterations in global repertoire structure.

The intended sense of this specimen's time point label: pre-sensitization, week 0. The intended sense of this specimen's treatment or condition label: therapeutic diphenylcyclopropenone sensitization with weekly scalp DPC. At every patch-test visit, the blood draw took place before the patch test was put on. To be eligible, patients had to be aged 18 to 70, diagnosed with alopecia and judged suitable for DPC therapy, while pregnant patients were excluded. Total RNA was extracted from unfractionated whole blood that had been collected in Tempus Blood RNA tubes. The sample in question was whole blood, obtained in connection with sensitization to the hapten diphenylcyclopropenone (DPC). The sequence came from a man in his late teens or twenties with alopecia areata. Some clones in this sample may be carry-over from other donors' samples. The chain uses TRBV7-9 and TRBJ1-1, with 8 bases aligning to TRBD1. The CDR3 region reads CASPGQGRENTEAFF. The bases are TGTGCCAGCCCAGGACAGGGCAGGGAGAACACTGAAGCTTTCTTT.